These T cell receptor beta chains were read from a single sample in a study of human T cells and chemical hapten exposure. TCRdb called the RACE reads again in MiXCR, with one record for every CDR3 protein. This table has about 190,000 distinct CDR3 sequences, about 25% appearing once. Sequenced material: whole blood, taken in connection with sensitization to the hapten diphenylcyclopropenone (DPC). The source of these receptors is a woman aged 40 to 49 with alopecia areata. Some clones in this sample may be carry-over from other donors' samples. The CDR3 runs from the conserved cysteine through the conserved F or W. D genes are given only for firm matches. The size of a clone is reported for some rows only, either as once, few or many, or as a class for expanded clones.

CDR3nt,CDR3aa,v_gene,d_gene,abundance,j_gene
TGCAGCGTTGGAAGCAATCAGCCCCAGCATTTT,CSVGSNQPQHF,TRBV29-1,NA,few,TRBJ1-5
TGTGCCAGCAGCTTATTCCTGGGTGGCGGGAGCGTGTACAATGAGCAGTTCTTC,CASSLFLGGGSVYNEQFF,TRBV7-2,TRBD2,NA,TRBJ2-1
TGTGCCAGCAGCTTGGGATACGGGAGCTACGAGCAGTACTTC,CASSLGYGSYEQYF,TRBV5-4,NA,NA,TRBJ2-7
TGCAGCGTTTACACCGGGGAGCTGTTTTTT,CSVYTGELFF,TRBV29-1,NA,NA,TRBJ2-2
TGTGCCAGCAGTGAAGCGCGGGGAGGGATCTACGAGCAGTACTTC,CASSEARGGIYEQYF,TRBV2,TRBD2,few,TRBJ2-7
TGCGCCAGCAGCTTGATGGGGGCCCGCACAGATACGCAGTATTTT,CASSLMGARTDTQYF,TRBV5-1,NA,many,TRBJ2-3
TGCGCCAGCAGCCAAGATTGGAGTGCAGGTCAGCCCCAGCATTTT,CASSQDWSAGQPQHF,TRBV4-3,NA,NA,TRBJ1-5
TGTGCCAGCGGGGTGCGTGGTAGCGGCTACACAGATACGCAGTATTTT,CASGVRGSGYTDTQYF,TRBV28,NA,NA,TRBJ2-3
TGTGCCAGCAGTTTTGGAAGTTCACCCCTCCACTTT,CASSFGSSPLHF,TRBV27,NA,few,TRBJ1-6
TGTGCCACCAGTGACGGGGGTGTGGGCAAAAACATTCAGTACTTC,CATSDGGVGKNIQYF,TRBV24-1,NA,NA,TRBJ2-4
TGTGCCAGCAGTGGGACAGTTGCCTACAATGAGCAGTTCTTC,CASSGTVAYNEQFF,TRBV2,NA,few,TRBJ2-1
TGTGCCAGCCACACCGGGACTCTCATTCATGAGCAGTTCTTC,CASHTGTLIHEQFF,TRBV7-9,NA,NA,TRBJ2-1
TGTGCCAGCAGTGACTTAAGTCAGCCCCAGCATTTT,CASSDLSQPQHF,TRBV25-1,NA,few,TRBJ1-5
TGTGCCAGCAGTCGTACAGGGGACCCCCCCTACGAGCAGTACTTC,CASSRTGDPPYEQYF,TRBV12-3/TRBV12-4,TRBD1,NA,TRBJ2-7
TGTGCCAGCAGCGTAGACAGGGTATCCGAGCAGTACTTC,CASSVDRVSEQYF,TRBV7-2,TRBD1,NA,TRBJ2-7
TGCAGTGCGGCGGGGACTCATGTAGCCGCTAAAGATACGCAGTATTTT,CSAAGTHVAAKDTQYF,TRBV20-1,NA,few,TRBJ2-3